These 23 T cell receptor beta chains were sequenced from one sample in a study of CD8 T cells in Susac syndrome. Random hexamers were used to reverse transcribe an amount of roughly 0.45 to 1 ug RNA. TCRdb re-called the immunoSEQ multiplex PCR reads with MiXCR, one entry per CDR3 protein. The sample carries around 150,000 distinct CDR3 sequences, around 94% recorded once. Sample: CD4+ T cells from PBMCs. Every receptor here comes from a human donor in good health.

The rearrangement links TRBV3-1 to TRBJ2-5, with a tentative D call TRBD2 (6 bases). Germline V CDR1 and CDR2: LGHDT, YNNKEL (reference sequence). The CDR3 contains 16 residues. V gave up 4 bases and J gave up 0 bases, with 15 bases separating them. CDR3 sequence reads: CASSPRGARYQETQYF. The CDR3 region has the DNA TGTGCCAGCAGCCCCCGCGGGGCCCGGTACCAAGAGACCCAGTACTTC.

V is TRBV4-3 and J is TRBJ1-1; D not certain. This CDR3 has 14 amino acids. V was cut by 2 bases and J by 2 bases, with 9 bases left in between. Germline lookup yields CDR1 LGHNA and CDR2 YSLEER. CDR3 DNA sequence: TGCGCCAGCAGCCAATACCCGGTTAACACTGAAGCTTTCTTT. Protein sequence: CASSQYPVNTEAFF.

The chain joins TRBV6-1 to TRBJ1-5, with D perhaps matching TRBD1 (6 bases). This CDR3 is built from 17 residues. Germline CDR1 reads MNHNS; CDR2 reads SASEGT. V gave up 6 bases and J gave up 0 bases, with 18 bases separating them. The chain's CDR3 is CASSLENRVYSNQPQHF. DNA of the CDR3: TGTGCCAGCAGCCTTGAAAACAGGGTTTATAGCAATCAGCCCCAGCATTTT.

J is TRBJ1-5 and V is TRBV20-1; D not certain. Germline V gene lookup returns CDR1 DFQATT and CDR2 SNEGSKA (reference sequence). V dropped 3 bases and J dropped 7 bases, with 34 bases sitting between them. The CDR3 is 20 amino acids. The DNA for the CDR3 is TGCAGTGCTAGGAGCCGACAATTAATCACCCTGGGAGCGAGAGAACAGCCCCAGCATTTT. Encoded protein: CSARSRQLITLGAREQPQHF.

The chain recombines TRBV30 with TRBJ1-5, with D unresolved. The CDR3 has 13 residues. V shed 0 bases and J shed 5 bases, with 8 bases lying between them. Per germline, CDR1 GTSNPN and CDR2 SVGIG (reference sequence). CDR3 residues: CAWSVRTDQPQHF. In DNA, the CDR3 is TGTGCCTGGAGTGTAAGAACGGATCAGCCCCAGCATTTT.

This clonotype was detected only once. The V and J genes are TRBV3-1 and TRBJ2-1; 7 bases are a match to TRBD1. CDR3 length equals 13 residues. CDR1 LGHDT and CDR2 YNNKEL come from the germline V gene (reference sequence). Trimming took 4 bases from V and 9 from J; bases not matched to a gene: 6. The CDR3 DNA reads TGTGCCAGCAGCCCGACAGGGTTGAGTGAGCAGTTCTTC. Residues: CASSPTGLSEQFF.

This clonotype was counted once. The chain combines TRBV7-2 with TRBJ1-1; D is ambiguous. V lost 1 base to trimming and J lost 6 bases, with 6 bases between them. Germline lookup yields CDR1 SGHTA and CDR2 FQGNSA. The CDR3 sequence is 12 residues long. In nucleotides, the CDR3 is TGTGCCAGCAGCTTAGGGGTGGCTGAAGCTTTCTTT. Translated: CASSLGVAEAFF.

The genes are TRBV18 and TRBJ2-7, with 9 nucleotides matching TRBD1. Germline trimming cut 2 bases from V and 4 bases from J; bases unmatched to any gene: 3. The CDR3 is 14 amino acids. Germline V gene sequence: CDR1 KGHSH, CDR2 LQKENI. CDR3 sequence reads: CASSPSDRGYEQYF. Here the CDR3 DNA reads TGTGCCAGCTCACCATCGGACAGGGGATACGAGCAGTACTTC.

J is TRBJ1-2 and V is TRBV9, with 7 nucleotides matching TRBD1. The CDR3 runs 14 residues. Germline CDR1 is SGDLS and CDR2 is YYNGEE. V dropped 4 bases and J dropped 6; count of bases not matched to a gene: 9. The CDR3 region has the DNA TGTGCCAGCAGCATAGGGGGCTCTCCCCATGGCTACACCTTC. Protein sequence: CASSIGGSPHGYTF.

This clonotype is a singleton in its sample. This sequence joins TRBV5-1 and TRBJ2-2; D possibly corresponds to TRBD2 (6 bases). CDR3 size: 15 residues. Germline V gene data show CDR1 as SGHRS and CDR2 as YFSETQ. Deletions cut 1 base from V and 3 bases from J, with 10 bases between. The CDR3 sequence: CASSLMGGDTGELFF. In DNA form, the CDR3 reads TGCGCCAGCAGCTTGATGGGCGGGGACACCGGGGAGCTGTTTTTT. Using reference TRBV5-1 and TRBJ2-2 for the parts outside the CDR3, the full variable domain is KAGVTQTPRYLIKTRGQQVTLSCSPISGHRSVSWYQQTPGQGLQFLFEYFSETQRNKGNFPGRFSGRQFSNSRSEMNVSTLELGDSALYLCASSLMGGDTGELFFGEGSRLTVL.

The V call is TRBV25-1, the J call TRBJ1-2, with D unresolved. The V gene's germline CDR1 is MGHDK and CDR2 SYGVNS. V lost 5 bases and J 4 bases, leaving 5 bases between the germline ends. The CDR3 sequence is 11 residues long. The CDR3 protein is CASSQSYGYTF. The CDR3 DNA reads TGTGCCAGCAGTCAAAGCTATGGCTACACCTTC.

The CDR3 loop reads CATNRVDYGYTF. Written as DNA, the CDR3 is TGTGCCACCAACAGGGTTGACTATGGCTACACCTTC. The chain couples TRBV28 to TRBJ1-2; tentatively, D is TRBD1 (6 bases). Germline-derived CDR1 and CDR2 are MDHEN and SYDVKM. The CDR3 has 12 amino acids. Trimming shortened V by 10 bases and J by 3 bases, and 12 bases separated the two germline ends.

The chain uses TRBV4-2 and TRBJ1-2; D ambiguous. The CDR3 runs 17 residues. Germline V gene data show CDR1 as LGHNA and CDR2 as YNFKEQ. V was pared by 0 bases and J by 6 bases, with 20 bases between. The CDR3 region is CASSQDLSPGRRDGYTF. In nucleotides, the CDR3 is TGTGCCAGCAGCCAAGACCTCTCGCCCGGGAGGAGGGATGGCTACACCTTC.

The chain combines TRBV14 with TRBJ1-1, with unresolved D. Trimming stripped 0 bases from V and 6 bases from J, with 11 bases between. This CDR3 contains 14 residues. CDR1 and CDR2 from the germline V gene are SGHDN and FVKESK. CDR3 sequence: CASSQDKTRAEAFF. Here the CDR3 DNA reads TGTGCCAGCAGCCAAGATAAAACCCGGGCTGAAGCTTTCTTT.

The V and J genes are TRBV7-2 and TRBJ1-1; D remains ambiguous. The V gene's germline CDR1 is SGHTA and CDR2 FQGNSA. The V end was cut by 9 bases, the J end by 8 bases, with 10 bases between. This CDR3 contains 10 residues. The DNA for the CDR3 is TGTGCCAGAAACTACTCCGAAGCTTTCTTT. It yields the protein CARNYSEAFF.

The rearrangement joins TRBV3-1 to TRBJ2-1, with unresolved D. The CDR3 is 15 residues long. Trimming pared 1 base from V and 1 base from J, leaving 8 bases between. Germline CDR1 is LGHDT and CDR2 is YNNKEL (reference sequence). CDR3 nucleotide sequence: TGTGCCAGCAGCCAAGTTTTAAAGTCCTACAATGAGCAGTTCTTC. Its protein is CASSQVLKSYNEQFF.

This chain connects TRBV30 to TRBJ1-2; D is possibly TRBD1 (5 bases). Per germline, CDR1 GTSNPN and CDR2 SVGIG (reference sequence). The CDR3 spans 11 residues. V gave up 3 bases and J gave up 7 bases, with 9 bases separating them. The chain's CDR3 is CAWSRVAGYTF. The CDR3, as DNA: TGTGCCTGGAGCAGGGTTGCTGGCTACACCTTC.

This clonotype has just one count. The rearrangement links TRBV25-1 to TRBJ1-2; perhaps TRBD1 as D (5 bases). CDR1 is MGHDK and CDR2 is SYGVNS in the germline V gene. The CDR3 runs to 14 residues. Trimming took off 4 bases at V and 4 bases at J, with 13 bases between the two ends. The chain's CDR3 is CASSATTDFYGYTF. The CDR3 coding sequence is TGTGCCAGCAGTGCAACGACAGACTTCTATGGCTACACCTTC.

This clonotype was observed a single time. CDR3 sequence: CAISVLGQGYNEQFF. In DNA form, the CDR3 reads TGTGCCATCAGTGTCTTGGGACAGGGGTACAATGAGCAGTTCTTC. The V call is TRBV10-3, the J call TRBJ2-1; 10 nucleotides agree with TRBD1. Germline CDR1 is ENHRY and CDR2 is SYGVKD. J gave up 4 bases and V 4 bases, and 4 bases lay outside the gene matches. The CDR3 has 15 amino acids.

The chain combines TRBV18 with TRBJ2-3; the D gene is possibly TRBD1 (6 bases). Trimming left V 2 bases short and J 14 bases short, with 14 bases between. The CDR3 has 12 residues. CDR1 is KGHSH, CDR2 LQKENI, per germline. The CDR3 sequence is CASSPDLGGWYF. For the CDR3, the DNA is TGTGCCAGCTCACCAGATCTTGGGGGCTGGTATTTT.

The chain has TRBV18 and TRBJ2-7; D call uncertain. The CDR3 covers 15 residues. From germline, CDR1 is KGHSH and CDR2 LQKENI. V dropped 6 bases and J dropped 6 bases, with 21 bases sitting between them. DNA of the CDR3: TGTGCCAGCTCCAATACAAAAGACCCGTTCGGCGAGCAGTACTTC. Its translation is CASSNTKDPFGEQYF. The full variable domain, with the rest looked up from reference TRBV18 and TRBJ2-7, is NAGVMQNPRHLVRRRGQEARLRCSPMKGHSHVYWYRQLPEEGLKFMVYLQKENIIDESGMPKERFSAEFPKEGPSILRIQQVVRGDSAAYFCASSNTKDPFGEQYFGPGTRLTVT.

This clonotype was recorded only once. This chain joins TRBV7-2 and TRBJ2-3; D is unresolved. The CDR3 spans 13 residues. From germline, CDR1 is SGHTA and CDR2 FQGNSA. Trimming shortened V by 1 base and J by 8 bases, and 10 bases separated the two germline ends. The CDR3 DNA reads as TGTGCCAGCAGCTTAGATGAGTCGGTTACGCAGTATTTT. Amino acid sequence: CASSLDESVTQYF.

The CDR3 is CASSPPRGQGGGEQFF. In DNA form, the CDR3 reads TGTGCCAGCAGCCCCCCCAGGGGACAGGGGGGGGGTGAGCAGTTCTTC. V and J are TRBV4-2 and TRBJ2-1; the match to TRBD1 covers 11 bases. Losses at the gene ends were 4 bases for V and 9 bases for J; bases not matched to a gene: 11. Germline CDR1 and CDR2: LGHNA and YNFKEQ. CDR3 length equals 16 residues.